Listed below are T cell receptor beta chains from one sample, sequenced in a study of control samples from healthy donors and cancer patients. The method was immunoSEQ multiplex PCR; TCRdb's version includes in-frame clones alone and lacks a portion of them. The table lists about 170,000 clones, 88% of them singletons. The sequenced material came from blood. These receptors came from a woman in her twenties or thirties in good health. The CDR3 runs from the conserved cysteine through the conserved F or W. D genes are given only for firm matches. Expanded clones are given a class, and other clones once, few, many or no size at all.

D	V	size	J	DNA	CDR3
.	TRBV19	few	TRBJ2-5	TGTGCCAGTAGTATAGCCCAGTACCAAGAGACCCAGTACTTC	CASSIAQYQETQYF
.	TRBV6-4	.	TRBJ2-7	TGTGCCAGCAGGGAGGTCGTAGGAGGCTCCTACGAGCAGTACTTC	CASREVVGGSYEQYF
TRBD1	TRBV6-5	.	TRBJ2-1	TGTGCCAGCAGGGGGACAGGGTTTGAGCAGTTCTTC	CASRGTGFEQFF
.	TRBV4-1	.	TRBJ2-1	TGCGCCAGCAGCCAACCCACGGGGGCAACCGCAGGAGAGCAGTTCTTC	CASSQPTGATAGEQFF
TRBD1	TRBV2	.	TRBJ1-5	TGTGCCAGCAGGAAGGACAGGGTGGGTCAGCCCCAGCATTTT	CASRKDRVGQPQHF
.	TRBV7-9	.	TRBJ2-1	TGTGCCATAAGCCCCCCTCAGGGATACAATGAGCAGTTCTTC	CAISPPQGYNEQFF
.	TRBV7-2	.	TRBJ2-7	TGTGCCAGCAGCTCCGCCCGGCTGGGGCCGACCTACGAGCAGTACTTC	CASSSARLGPTYEQYF
TRBD2	TRBV7-9	once	TRBJ2-5	TGTGCCAGCAGTATTAGCGGGCAAGAGACCCAGTACTTC	CASSISGQETQYF
.	TRBV2	.	TRBJ2-5	TGTGCCAGCAGTGAAGGGTTGTACCAAGAGACCCAGTACTTC	CASSEGLYQETQYF
.	TRBV7-9	.	TRBJ1-5	TGTGCCAGCAGCTTAGCGGGGGCTGGGCAGCCCCAGCATTTT	CASSLAGAGQPQHF
.	TRBV7-7	.	TRBJ1-3	TGTGCTAGCAGCTTAGGGACGAGCTCTGGAAACACCATATATTTT	CASSLGTSSGNTIYF
.	TRBV13	.	TRBJ2-5	TGTGCCAGCAGCTTAACCCACCGGGTGGGGACCCAGTACTTC	CASSLTHRVGTQYF
TRBD1	TRBV18	.	TRBJ1-5	TGTGCCAGCTCACCAACCCATACAGGGGATTATCAGCCCCAGCATTTT	CASSPTHTGDYQPQHF
TRBD1	TRBV5-1	.	TRBJ2-6	TGCGCCAGCCAACAGGGGACAACCGGGGCCAACGTCCTGACTTTC	CASQQGTTGANVLTF
TRBD1	TRBV28	.	TRBJ2-7	TGTGCCAGCAATGGACAGGGGGCTTACGAGCAGTACTTC	CASNGQGAYEQYF
TRBD1	TRBV25-1	.	TRBJ1-2	TGTGCCAGCAGTGTACCCGGGACAGGGGGAAACTATGGCTACACCTTC	CASSVPGTGGNYGYTF
.	TRBV9	.	TRBJ2-7	TGTGCCAGCAGCGTAGCTGGGGGCGCGGCCTCCTACGAGCAGTACTTC	CASSVAGGAASYEQYF
.	TRBV14	.	TRBJ1-1	TGTGCCAGCAGCCAATCGAGTAGTTTGAACACTGAAGCTTTCTTT	CASSQSSSLNTEAFF